Reported below is one T cell receptor beta chain. Its antigen is still unknown. This record belongs to a study of T cells after yellow fever vaccination. Overall study findings and caveats: Across the CD4 and CD8 compartments, a small share of clonotypes was present in both.

TCRdb reprocessed the 5' RACE reads with MiXCR, giving one entry per CDR3 protein. The table includes approximately 610,000 distinct CDR3 sequences, roughly 17% detected once. Between the trimmed V and J ends, which lost 7 bases and 1 base, there was a span of 10 bases. CDR1 SNHLY and CDR2 FYNNEI come from the germline V gene. The CDR3 is made up of 13 amino acids. Source: PBMCs, taken 5 to 6 days after the first yellow fever vaccination. This clonotype was sampled from a young man who received the YFV17D yellow fever vaccine. The chain couples TRBV2 to TRBJ2-5; D is uncertain. The CDR3 spells CASMANLQETQYF. CDR3 coding DNA: TGTGCCAGCATGGCGAATCTCCAAGAGACCCAGTACTTC.